These 30 T cell receptor beta chains were sequenced from one sample in a study of CXCR3-negative and CXCR3-positive naive CD8 T cells. The authors made the TRB cDNA libraries by 5' RACE using UMI labels. TCRdb reprocessed the 5' RACE reads and stores each CDR3 protein as one record, lacking DNA. Its clone listing holds about 62,000 distinct CDR3 sequences. Sequenced: naive CXCR3- CD8+ T cells from blood. Subset indicated: CD45RO-CCR7+CD27+CD95- naive CD8+ T cells lacking CXCR3 (TNR3-). The receptors originated from a human donor in good health. Some clones in this sample may be carry-over from other donors' samples.

This rearrangement joins TRBV28 to TRBJ2-3; checking the TCRdb D call of TRBD1 is not possible without DNA. The CDR3 is 17 residues long. Germline V gene lookup returns CDR1 MDHEN and CDR2 SYDVKM. CDR3 sequence reads: CASSNTPLWGSTDTQYF. Combining the CDR3 with reference TRBV28 and TRBJ2-3 gives the whole variable domain DVKVTQSSRYLVKRTGEKVFLECVQDMDHENMFWYRQDPGLGLRLIYFSYDVKMKEKGDIPEGYSVSREKKERFSLILESASTNQTSMYLCASSNTPLWGSTDTQYFGPGTRLTVL.

This chain links TRBV29-1 with TRBJ2-1. Per the germline V gene, CDR1 is SQVTM and CDR2 is ANQGSEA. The CDR3 has 13 residues. CDR3 amino acids: CSVGQDSYNEQFF.

The J gene is TRBJ2-2, the V gene TRBV29-1; TCRdb reports TRBD1, a call that lacks DNA to check it against. Germline CDR1 is SQVTM and CDR2 is ANQGSEA. This CDR3 has 13 amino acids. This CDR3 is CSVPGPVTGELFF.

The genes are TRBV7-6 and TRBJ1-1; TCRdb's assignment of TRBD1 cannot be checked, as there is no DNA. Germline V gene lookup returns CDR1 SGHVS and CDR2 FNYEAQ. This CDR3 has 15 residues. CDR3 loop: CASSLAGDKGTEAFF. Combining the CDR3 with reference TRBV7-6 and TRBJ1-1 gives the whole variable domain GAGVSQSPRYKVTKRGQDVALRCDPISGHVSLYWYRQALGQGPEFLTYFNYEAQQDKSGLPNDRFSAERPEGSISTLTIQRTEQRDSAMYRCASSLAGDKGTEAFFGQGTRLTVV.

The genes are TRBV7-2 and TRBJ2-7; TCRdb indicates TRBD1, and absent DNA this call remains unverified. The CDR3 sequence is 13 residues long. Germline assignment: CDR1 SGHTA and CDR2 FQGNSA. The CDR3 protein is CASSLNLAREQYF.

According to its frequency, this clonotype is medium-sized (0.01 to 0.1%). The chain is built from TRBV4-1 and TRBJ1-5. Germline V lookup: CDR1 MGHRA, CDR2 YSYEKL. The CDR3 covers 16 residues. CDR3: CASSQDSGYGNQPQHF.

This chain's CDR3 is CASSQVAGSYEQYF. The chain uses TRBV4-3 and TRBJ2-7. The CDR3 has 14 residues. The germline V gene has CDR1 LGHNA and CDR2 YSLEER.

V and J are TRBV28 and TRBJ2-1; as DNA is missing, the TRBD1 call by TCRdb cannot be tested. This CDR3 is built from 13 residues. Germline CDR1 and CDR2: MDHEN and SYDVKM. This CDR3 reads CASSLGAYNEQFF.

The CDR3: CASTPIGYNEQFF. The chain uses TRBV6-2 or TRBV6-3 and TRBJ2-1. CDR3 length: 13 residues. The germline V gene encodes CDR1 MNHEY and CDR2 SVGEGT.

This chain connects TRBV2 to TRBJ1-2; TCRdb returns TRBD1, unconfirmable since there is no DNA. CDR1 and CDR2 from the germline V gene are SNHLY and FYNNEI. CDR3 length: 15 amino acids. The CDR3 sequence is CASRRGTDANYGYTF. Using reference TRBV2 and TRBJ1-2 for the parts outside the CDR3, the full variable domain is EPEVTQTPSHQVTQMGQEVILRCVPISNHLYFYWYRQILGQKVEFLVSFYNNEISEKSEIFDDQFSVERPDGSNFTLKIRSTKLEDSAMYFCASRRGTDANYGYTFGSGTRLTVV.

The V call is TRBV20-1, the J call TRBJ1-5; TCRdb reports TRBD1, a call that lacks DNA to check it against. Germline CDR1 is DFQATT and CDR2 is SNEGSKA (reference sequence). The CDR3 length is 14 residues. The CDR3 protein is CSARVGGGTGPQHF.

The V call is TRBV20-1, the J call TRBJ2-7. This CDR3 comprises 15 residues. Germline values: CDR1 DFQATT, CDR2 SNEGSKA (reference sequence). The CDR3: CSARDRRSSSYEQYF.

The chain joins TRBV21-1 to TRBJ2-7. TRBV21-1 is given as a pseudogene. The CDR3 is 14 amino acids. The chain's CDR3 is CASSKASNSYEQYF.

The chain links TRBV2 to TRBJ2-1; the D gene TCRdb calls, TRBD2, cannot be checked with no DNA. Germline CDR1 is SNHLY and CDR2 is FYNNEI. The CDR3 loop spans 17 amino acids. CDR3 in amino acids: CASSEPPPSGRDNEQFF.

The CDR3 here is CASSFLGLAGSYNEQFF. The V gene is TRBV7-9, the J gene TRBJ2-1; TCRdb calls TRBD2, which cannot be checked without DNA. This CDR3 is 17 amino acids long. Germline V gene sequence: CDR1 SEHNR, CDR2 FQNEAQ (reference sequence).

This rearrangement joins TRBV20-1 to TRBJ1-5; the TCRdb call, TRBD1, lacks DNA for checking. From germline, CDR1 is DFQATT and CDR2 SNEGSKA (reference sequence). The length of the CDR3 is 13 residues. CDR3 residues: CSAKDRDLRPQHF.

This CDR3 reads CASSHPDSYGYTF. The chain links TRBV27 to TRBJ1-2; TCRdb returns TRBD1, unconfirmable since there is no DNA. Germline V gene lookup returns CDR1 MNHEY and CDR2 SMNVEV (reference sequence). The CDR3 totals 13 residues.

The V call is TRBV20-1, the J call TRBJ1-5; the D gene TCRdb calls, TRBD1, cannot be checked with no DNA. CDR1 is DFQATT and CDR2 is SNEGSKA in the germline V gene (reference sequence). The CDR3 has 15 amino acids. The CDR3 region is CSARDHGQPNQPQHF.

This chain links TRBV5-1 with TRBJ2-5. Germline-derived CDR1 and CDR2 are SGHRS and YFSETQ. This CDR3 has 15 residues. The CDR3: CASSLTASLQETQYF.

This rearrangement joins TRBV20-1 to TRBJ2-2; as DNA is missing, the TRBD1 call by TCRdb cannot be tested. The V gene's germline CDR1 is DFQATT and CDR2 SNEGSKA (reference sequence). The CDR3 has 18 amino acids. This CDR3 reads CSARPLGDSLSNTGELFF.

V and J are TRBV6-4 and TRBJ2-1; TCRdb indicates TRBD2, and absent DNA this call remains unverified. Germline V lookup: CDR1 MRHNA, CDR2 SNTAGT. This CDR3 has 18 amino acids. The CDR3: CASSEGVRTSGGADEQFF.

The rearrangement uses TRBV4-1 and TRBJ2-1. There are 14 residues in the CDR3. CDR1 is MGHRA, CDR2 YSYEKL, per germline. CDR3 residues: CASSQESILDEQFF.

This chain uses TRBV9 with TRBJ2-1; TCRdb picks TRBD1, but there is no DNA to check that call. Per the germline V gene, CDR1 is SGDLS and CDR2 is YYNGEE. The CDR3 runs 17 residues. The CDR3 sequence is CASSVRGAGMGYNEQFF.

This chain uses TRBV7-9 with TRBJ1-1. The CDR3 sequence is 14 residues long. The germline CDR1 and CDR2 sequences are SEHNR and FQNEAQ (reference sequence). The CDR3 reads CASSFVDMNTEAFF.

The gene calls are TRBV7-3 and TRBJ1-1. Germline V CDR1 and CDR2: SGHTA, FQGTGA. The CDR3 covers 15 residues. This chain's CDR3 is CASSLIYMPNTEAFF.

V gene TRBV4-2 combines with J gene TRBJ2-5; with no DNA, the TCRdb D assignment of TRBD1 cannot be verified. CDR3 length: 15 amino acids. CDR1 and CDR2 from the germline V gene are LGHNA and YNFKEQ. The CDR3 sequence is CASSPERGGAETQYF.

The chain couples TRBV5-6 to TRBJ2-7; the TCRdb D gene call, TRBD1, has no DNA to confirm it. The CDR3 spans 14 residues. Germline V CDR1 and CDR2: SGHDT, YYEEEE. CDR3 amino acids: CASSLPSGGYEQYF.

The chain links TRBV27 to TRBJ2-5. The CDR3 is made up of 13 amino acids. Looked up from germline, CDR1 is MNHEY and CDR2 is SMNVEV (reference sequence). CDR3 loop: CASRRLGWETQYF.

This chain connects TRBV4-1 to TRBJ2-7; the D gene TCRdb calls, TRBD1, cannot be checked with no DNA. CDR3 size: 16 residues. The V gene's germline CDR1 is MGHRA and CDR2 YSYEKL. Here the CDR3 reads CASSQGGTGDAYEQYF.

The genes are TRBV6-1 and TRBJ2-7; lacking DNA, the TRBD1 call made by TCRdb goes unchecked. This CDR3 spans 12 amino acids. Looked up from germline, CDR1 is MNHNS and CDR2 is SASEGT. The CDR3 region is CATPDRVYEQYF.